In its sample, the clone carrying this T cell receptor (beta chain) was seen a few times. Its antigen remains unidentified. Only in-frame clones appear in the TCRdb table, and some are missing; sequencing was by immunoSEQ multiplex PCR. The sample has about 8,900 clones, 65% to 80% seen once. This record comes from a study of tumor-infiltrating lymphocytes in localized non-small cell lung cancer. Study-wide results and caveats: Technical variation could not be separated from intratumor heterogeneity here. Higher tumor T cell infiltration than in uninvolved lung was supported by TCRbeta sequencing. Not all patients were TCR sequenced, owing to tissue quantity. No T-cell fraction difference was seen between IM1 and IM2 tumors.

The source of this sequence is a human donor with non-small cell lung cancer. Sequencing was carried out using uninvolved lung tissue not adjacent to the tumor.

This CDR3 is CASSVAASGRGDEKLFF. The CDR3 DNA is TGTGCCAGCAGCGTAGCCGCTTCCGGGAGGGGAGATGAAAAACTGTTTTTT. The chain employs TRBV9 and TRBJ1-4; D perhaps matches TRBD1 (5 bases). CDR3 length equals 17 residues. Germline CDR1 reads SGDLS; CDR2 reads YYNGEE. V shed 0 bases and J shed 6 bases, with 18 bases lying between them.